A single sample gave rise to the 32 T cell receptor beta chains below, sequenced in a study of blood T cell repertoires in COVID-19. The method was immunoSEQ multiplex PCR; TCRdb's version includes in-frame clones alone and lacks a portion of them. The sample has approximately 480,000 clones, roughly 89% seen once. The sample consisted of peripheral blood. The receptors here all came from a man between 18 and 35 years old with COVID-19, enrolled during active disease.

V usage is TRBV2 and J usage is TRBJ1-6; possible D gene TRBD1, 6 bases. CDR1 is SNHLY and CDR2 is FYNNEI in the germline V gene. V lost 4 bases to trimming and J lost 14 bases, with 15 bases between them. This CDR3 is 13 amino acids long. This chain's CDR3 is CASSVRTEQSLHF. CDR3 nucleotides: TGTGCCAGCAGTGTTCGGACAGAGCAGTCCCTCCACTTT.

The chain recombines TRBV5-6 with TRBJ2-7; 9 nucleotides match TRBD1. CDR1 and CDR2 (germline): SGHDT, YYEEEE. This CDR3 contains 15 residues. J was trimmed by 2 bases and V by 0 bases; bases with no gene match: 3. The CDR3 DNA is TGTGCCAGCAGCTTGGTGGGACAGGGCCCCTACGAGCAGTACTTC. Its protein is CASSLVGQGPYEQYF.

This clone was detected only once. DNA of the CDR3: TGCGCCAGCAGCCAAGTTCCTAGCGGGAGAAATGAGCAGTTCTTC. As protein: CASSQVPSGRNEQFF. The chain is built from TRBV4-1 and TRBJ2-1; 10 bases are shared with TRBD2. The CDR3 has 15 amino acids. V trimming: 1 base; J trimming: 7 bases; junction bases outside the gene matches: 4. Germline V gene sequence: CDR1 MGHRA, CDR2 YSYEKL.

V is TRBV9 and J is TRBJ2-5, with 7 bases matching TRBD2. V lost 0 bases and J lost 2; bases outside the gene matches: 4. Germline V gene sequence: CDR1 SGDLS, CDR2 YYNGEE. The CDR3 contains 15 residues. The CDR3 DNA reads TGTGCCAGCAGCGTAGCCTGGGACTATCAAGAGACCCAGTACTTC. Residues: CASSVAWDYQETQYF.

This chain connects TRBV4-1 to TRBJ2-7; 8 positions match TRBD1. Germline V gene lookup returns CDR1 MGHRA and CDR2 YSYEKL. The ends lost 1 base at V and 2 bases at J; junction bases unmatched: 4. The CDR3 is 15 amino acids. CDR3 loop: CASSQGETGAYEQYF. CDR3 bases: TGCGCCAGCAGCCAAGGGGAGACAGGGGCCTACGAGCAGTACTTC.

In this sample, this clone turned up a few times. The chain combines TRBV3-1 (or the pseudogene TRBV3-2) with TRBJ1-6; 11 bases agree with TRBD1. The CDR3 loop spans 15 amino acids. CDR1 is LGHDT, CDR2 YNNKEL, per germline (reference sequence). Trimming cost V 7 bases and J 7 bases; bases outside gene matches: 6. The CDR3 reads CASKDRGLDNSPLHF. The CDR3 nucleotides read TGTGCCAGCAAGGACAGGGGGCTCGACAATTCACCCCTCCACTTT.

The chain employs TRBV7-9 and TRBJ2-7; 8 bases map to TRBD2. From germline, CDR1 is SEHNR and CDR2 FQNEAQ (reference sequence). The CDR3 consists of 15 residues. Germline trimming cut 7 bases from V and 1 base from J; bases unmatched to any gene: 9. CDR3 bases: TGTGCCAGCAAACGGGCGGGAGGTACTTCCTACGAGCAGTACTTC. Translation gives CASKRAGGTSYEQYF.

This clone was detected only once. V usage is TRBV6-5 and J usage is TRBJ1-6, with 7 positions matching TRBD1. The CDR3 totals 13 residues. Germline trimming cut 6 bases from V and 7 bases from J; bases unmatched to any gene: 3. CDR1 and CDR2 (germline): MNHEY, SVGAGI. CDR3 coding DNA: TGTGCCAGCAGGTTGGACAGGAATTCACCCCTCCACTTT. Protein product: CASRLDRNSPLHF.

The gene calls are TRBV18 and TRBJ2-7; 9 bases are a match to TRBD1. This CDR3 region has 14 residues. The germline V gene has CDR1 KGHSH and CDR2 LQKENI. Trimming cost V 5 bases and J 5 bases; bases outside gene matches: 7. CDR3 in DNA: TGTGCCAGCTCATCAGGGACAGGGTATAACGAGCAGTACTTC. This translates into CASSSGTGYNEQYF. Using reference TRBV18 and TRBJ2-7 for the parts outside the CDR3, the full variable domain is NAGVMQNPRHLVRRRGQEARLRCSPMKGHSHVYWYRQLPEEGLKFMVYLQKENIIDESGMPKERFSAEFPKEGPSILRIQQVVRGDSAAYFCASSSGTGYNEQYFGPGTRLTVT.

The chain has TRBV15 and TRBJ2-6; unclear D gene. The CDR3 is made up of 15 amino acids. Germline assignment: CDR1 LNHNV and CDR2 YYDKDF (reference sequence). V was pared by 1 base and J by 0 bases, with 4 bases between. DNA of the CDR3: TGTGCCACCAGCAGAGCTTTCTCTGGGGCCAACGTCCTGACTTTC. Its protein is CATSRAFSGANVLTF.

The CDR3 sequence is CASPLPVPGLADSYNEQFF. In DNA form, the CDR3 reads TGTGCCAGCCCCCTCCCGGTACCGGGACTAGCGGACTCCTACAATGAGCAGTTCTTC. V is TRBV2 and J is TRBJ2-1; TRBD2 matches at 11 bases. The CDR3 covers 19 residues. Trimming at V came to 8 bases and at J to 0 bases, leaving 15 bases not matched to a gene. Germline values: CDR1 SNHLY, CDR2 FYNNEI.

V is TRBV5-4 and J is TRBJ1-1; D call uncertain. Trimming removed 2 bases at V and 4 bases at J, with 12 bases between. In germline, CDR1 is SGHNT, CDR2 YYREEE (reference sequence). The CDR3 is 14 residues long. The CDR3 here is CASSFRAVGTEAFF. The DNA of the CDR3 is TGTGCCAGCAGCTTTCGCGCGGTAGGCACTGAAGCTTTCTTT.

The V gene is TRBV23-1, the J gene TRBJ1-2, with TRBD1 matching over 7 bases. TRBV23-1 is an ORF; its function is uncertain. The CDR3 contains 15 residues. Trimming at V came to 7 bases and at J to 4 bases, leaving 12 bases not matched to a gene. This chain's CDR3 is CASTPRVGGLYGYTF. CDR3 DNA: TGCGCCAGCACCCCCCGGGTAGGGGGCCTCTATGGCTACACCTTC.

The chain has TRBV5-1 and TRBJ2-1; 10 positions match TRBD2. Trimming took 1 base from V and 9 from J; bases not matched to a gene: 10. In germline, CDR1 is SGHRS, CDR2 YFSETQ. This CDR3 has 16 residues. CDR3 nucleotide sequence: TGCGCCAGCAGCTTGAAGCTAGCGGGAGAAATCGGTGAGCAGTTCTTC. This encodes CASSLKLAGEIGEQFF.

This sequence joins TRBV11-3 and TRBJ2-1; TRBD2 matches at 7 bases. Trimming at V came to 1 base and at J to 8 bases, leaving 11 bases not matched to a gene. Germline values: CDR1 SGHNT, CDR2 YENEEA. This CDR3 has 16 amino acids. The CDR3 DNA is TGTGCCAGCAGCTTAGCCCCCGAGGCAGCGGGGTATGAGCAGTTCTTC. The encoded protein is CASSLAPEAAGYEQFF.

The chain has TRBV5-1 and TRBJ2-6; maybe TRBD2 (6 bases). The V end lost 0 bases, the J end lost 4 bases, and 11 bases lay between the germline ends. Germline V gene lookup returns CDR1 SGHRS and CDR2 YFSETQ. This CDR3 region has 16 residues. In DNA, the CDR3 is TGCGCCAGCAGCTTGGCCGGGGGAGGAGGGGCCAACGTCCTGACTTTC. It encodes CASSLAGGGGANVLTF.

The chain is built from TRBV5-1 and TRBJ2-5; D is uncertain. Germline V gives CDR1 SGHRS, CDR2 YFSETQ. This CDR3 comprises 13 residues. Trimming removed 3 bases from V and 5 bases from J, with 11 bases in between. The CDR3 reads CASSWYVGETQYF. The CDR3 nucleotides read TGCGCCAGCAGCTGGTACGTCGGGGAGACCCAGTACTTC.

This clone was found once. This rearrangement joins TRBV11-2 to TRBJ1-2; TRBD1 aligns across 9 bases. The germline V gene encodes CDR1 SGHAT and CDR2 FQNNGV. This CDR3 is 14 amino acids long. The V segment lost 6 bases and the J segment 8 bases; nucleotides outside the gene matches: 10. CDR3 residues: CASRWDREGDGYTF. DNA of the CDR3: TGTGCCAGCAGATGGGACAGGGAGGGAGACGGCTACACCTTC. The complete variable domain, with remaining parts taken from reference TRBV11-2 and TRBJ1-2, reads EAGVAQSPRYKIIEKRQSVAFWCNPISGHATLYWYQQILGQGPKLLIQFQNNGVVDDSQLPKDRFSAERLKGVDSTLKIQPAKLEDSAVYLCASRWDREGDGYTFGSGTRLTVV.

This chain links TRBV27 with TRBJ1-1, with D possibly being TRBD1 (6 bases). The CDR3 runs 17 residues. V was cut by 6 bases and J by 3 bases, with 23 bases left in between. Germline lookup yields CDR1 MNHEY and CDR2 SMNVEV (reference sequence). This CDR3 is CASSSACGGGPYTEAFF. CDR3 DNA: TGTGCCAGCAGCTCCGCTTGCGGCGGGGGGCCTTACACTGAAGCTTTCTTT.

This chain links TRBV30 with TRBJ1-5; possibly TRBD1 for D (5 bases). In germline, CDR1 is GTSNPN, CDR2 SVGIG (reference sequence). Trimming took 1 base from V and 2 from J, leaving 12 bases between them. The CDR3 runs 15 residues. Here the CDR3 DNA reads TGTGCCTGGAGTGCAGGGCTTGGGGGCAATCAGCCCCAGCATTTT. Amino acid sequence: CAWSAGLGGNQPQHF.

This rearrangement joins TRBV24-1 to TRBJ2-1; 7 bases fit TRBD2. The CDR3 has 17 residues. CDR1 and CDR2 from the germline V gene are KGHDR and SFDVKD. After removal of 5 bases from V and 6 bases from J, the junction contained 15 bases not matched to a gene. CDR3 nucleotides: TGTGCCACCAGTGTGGGGAGCGGCGGGAGTGTCCCCAATGAGCAGTTCTTC. Amino acid sequence: CATSVGSGGSVPNEQFF.

This clone was recorded only once. The chain has TRBV10-1 and TRBJ2-5, with D tentatively TRBD1 (6 bases). Germline CDR1 and CDR2: WNHNN and SYGVQD (reference sequence). CDR3 length: 16 amino acids. The V gene lost 2 bases and the J gene lost 7 bases, with 20 bases spanning the gap. The chain's CDR3 is CASSEMVTGPKGTQYF. CDR3 DNA: TGCGCCAGCAGTGAGATGGTAACAGGGCCTAAGGGGACCCAGTACTTC.

This clone was picked up one time. The chain couples TRBV2 to TRBJ1-4; D is perhaps TRBD1 (5 bases). The CDR3 length is 17 residues. The ends were cut back, 6 bases at V and 0 bases at J, with 17 bases in the middle. Germline-derived CDR1 and CDR2 are SNHLY and FYNNEI. CDR3 bases: TGTGCCAGCAGCCCCTATGAAGGGGTTGCAACTAATGAAAAACTGTTTTTT. Translated, it gives CASSPYEGVATNEKLFF.

V and J are TRBV19 and TRBJ2-7, with 10 bases aligning to TRBD2. Trimming took 3 bases from V and 7 from J; bases not matched to a gene: 12. Germline V lookup: CDR1 LNHDA, CDR2 SQIVND (reference sequence). The CDR3 covers 16 residues. CDR3 amino acids: CASSILAGARVGEQYF. Written as DNA, the CDR3 is TGTGCCAGTAGTATCCTAGCGGGAGCACGAGTGGGGGAGCAGTACTTC.

The J gene is TRBJ2-3, the V gene TRBV3-1 (or the pseudogene TRBV3-2); D remains unclear. Germline V gives CDR1 LGHDT, CDR2 YNNKEL (reference sequence). V was clipped by 4 bases and J by 2 bases, with 16 bases between them. The CDR3 is 16 amino acids. The CDR3 nucleotides are TGTGCCAGCAGCCGCACTCCTAGATTATCCACAGATACGCAGTATTTT. It yields the protein CASSRTPRLSTDTQYF.

The gene calls are TRBV19 and TRBJ2-2; D gene unclear. The CDR3 contains 14 residues. V lost 3 bases and J 5 bases, leaving 10 bases between the germline ends. CDR1 is LNHDA, CDR2 SQIVND, per germline (reference sequence). The CDR3 here is CASSIAQVTGELFF. The CDR3 DNA follows: TGTGCCAGTAGTATCGCACAAGTTACCGGGGAGCTGTTTTTT.

The V and J genes are TRBV10-3 and TRBJ2-6; 12 bases are shared with TRBD2. Germline V CDR1 and CDR2: ENHRY, SYGVKD. V was clipped by 2 bases and J by 0 bases; unmatched bases: 2. This CDR3 spans 18 amino acids. CDR3 in DNA: TGTGCCATCAGTGAGCCGGGACTAGCGGGCTCTGGGGCCAACGTCCTGACTTTC. This encodes CAISEPGLAGSGANVLTF.

In regard to this clone: This sample also contains other DNA sequences that code for the same CDR3. The chain couples TRBV20-1 to TRBJ2-1; TRBD1 might be the D (6 bases). Germline V gene lookup returns CDR1 DFQATT and CDR2 SNEGSKA (reference sequence). V was pared by 3 bases and J by 7 bases, with 7 bases between. The CDR3 consists of 11 residues. The DNA of the CDR3 is TGCAGTGCTAGCCAGGGGAATGAGCAGTTCTTC. This translates into CSASQGNEQFF.

The chain carries TRBV9 and TRBJ2-3; D is possibly TRBD1 (6 bases). This CDR3 contains 18 residues. V dropped 0 bases and J dropped 0 bases, with 17 bases sitting between them. Germline assignment: CDR1 SGDLS and CDR2 YYNGEE. CDR3 bases: TGTGCCAGCAGCGTAGCGACAGGCACTTTGACTAGCACAGATACGCAGTATTTT. Translating it yields CASSVATGTLTSTDTQYF.

The CDR3 here is CASSLGTGGDTQYF. The DNA for the CDR3 is TGTGCCAGCAGCTTAGGGACGGGGGGAGATACGCAGTATTTT. V is TRBV7-9 and J is TRBJ2-3, with TRBD2 matching over 7 bases. Germline V CDR1 and CDR2: SEHNR, FQNEAQ (reference sequence). The V segment lost 1 base and the J segment 5 bases; nucleotides outside the gene matches: 3. The CDR3 loop spans 14 amino acids.

This chain connects TRBV5-6 to TRBJ2-5; D remains ambiguous. The length of the CDR3 is 11 residues. The germline V and J ends were trimmed by 1 base and 5 bases, with 3 bases remaining between them. Germline-derived CDR1 and CDR2 are SGHDT and YYEEEE. The CDR3 sequence: CASSLLETQYF. The CDR3 DNA reads as TGTGCCAGCAGCTTGCTCGAGACCCAGTACTTC.

The chain combines TRBV7-2 with TRBJ2-5; the match to TRBD2 covers 14 bases. This CDR3 has 19 residues. After removal of 2 bases from V and 3 bases from J, the junction contained 11 bases not matched to a gene. Looked up from germline, CDR1 is SGHTA and CDR2 is FQGNSA. For the CDR3, the DNA is TGTGCCAGCAGCTTAATAGCCCGACTAGCGGGGGGGCCCAAAGAGACCCAGTACTTC. Translated, it gives CASSLIARLAGGPKETQYF.